These 14 T cell receptor beta chains were all obtained from the same sample, sequenced in a study of CD8+ T cells in alopecia areata (dated by TCRdb to 2017 to 2018). Interpreted using the paper, the time point label stands for: less than five weeks on oral tofacitinib. Reading the label with the study, this specimen's treatment or condition is: oral pan-JAK inhibitor, 5-10 mg twice daily. Receptors were amplified or captured by the immunoSEQ multiplex PCR assay. RNA was extracted from all samples and reverse transcribed into cDNA as template for TCR sequencing. The table was pulled from immuneACCESS by TCRdb, which kept in-frame rearrangements only. Such tables lose some clones; where checked, under half of the loss comes from unresolved V genes, and the rest has no known cause. The sample table holds some 150,000 clones, of which roughly four fifths were seen once. 25% of the sample comes from the top ten.

The sample in question was CD8+ T cells sorted from blood, obtained at week 4, from a patient treated with tofacitinib. These receptors originate from a human donor with alopecia areata.

The chain couples TRBV5-1 to TRBJ2-7, with D hard to call. The germline V and J ends were trimmed by 3 bases and 6 bases, with 10 bases remaining between them. The CDR3 is 12 residues long. Germline V CDR1 and CDR2: SGHRS, YFSETQ. CDR3 bases: TGCGCCAGCAGCTCGTGGCTAGGCGAGCAGTACTTC. It is translated as CASSSWLGEQYF.

The chain employs TRBV29-1 and TRBJ2-7, with 8 bases that match TRBD2. The CDR3 covers 14 residues. V trimming: 7 bases; J trimming: 1 base; junction bases outside the gene matches: 9. Per germline, CDR1 SQVTM and CDR2 ANQGSEA. The CDR3 coding sequence is TGCAGCGCGGACGTGGCGGGGGGATCCTACGAGCAGTACTTC. Translated: CSADVAGGSYEQYF.

In its sample, this clone was seen once. The chain carries TRBV9 and TRBJ2-7; 10 bases map to TRBD1. Germline V gene data show CDR1 as SGDLS and CDR2 as YYNGEE. The trim removed 3 bases at V and 5 bases at J, leaving 5 bases unmatched. The CDR3 contains 14 residues. The CDR3 loop reads CASSAGTGVHEQYF. The CDR3 DNA reads as TGTGCCAGCAGCGCCGGGACAGGGGTCCACGAGCAGTACTTC.

DNA for the CDR3: TGTGCCAGCAGTTTTCTGACAGGGGGCGACGGCACAGATACGCAGTATTTT. It specifies CASSFLTGGDGTDTQYF. V and J are TRBV28 and TRBJ2-3; 10 positions match TRBD1. Germline V gene sequence: CDR1 MDHEN, CDR2 SYDVKM. The CDR3 extends over 17 amino acids. V trimming: 3 bases; J trimming: 1 base; junction bases outside the gene matches: 7.

This clone was counted a few times. This sequence joins TRBV4-1 and TRBJ2-5; 11 positions match TRBD2. TRBJ2-7 explains the end of the DNA better; the J call may be wrong. Per germline, CDR1 MGHRA and CDR2 YSYEKL. The CDR3 is made up of 15 amino acids. The CDR3 loop reads CASSHTSGGPYEQYF. The CDR3 DNA is TGCGCCAGCAGCCATACTAGCGGGGGACCCTACGAGCAGTACTTC.

The V call is TRBV27, the J call TRBJ1-5, with no clear D. The ends were cut back, 0 bases at V and 0 bases at J, with 9 bases in the middle. The CDR3 is 16 residues long. CDR1 is MNHEY, CDR2 SMNVEV, per germline (reference sequence). The CDR3 sequence: CASSLSGRYSNQPQHF. In DNA form, the CDR3 reads TGTGCCAGCAGTTTATCGGGCAGATATAGCAATCAGCCCCAGCATTTT.

The rearrangement links TRBV12-5 to TRBJ2-1; a possible D gene is TRBD2 (7 bases). Trimming removed 9 bases from V and 8 bases from J, with 20 bases in between. This CDR3 contains 14 residues. The germline V gene has CDR1 LGHNT and CDR2 FRNRAP. The CDR3 DNA follows: TGTGCTAGCCAGGGGCGGGGGTCAGCGGATGAGCAGTTCTTC. Translation: CASQGRGSADEQFF.

The chain carries TRBV7-9 and TRBJ2-5; D may match TRBD1 or TRBD2 (5 bases each). Trimming shortened V by 3 bases and J by 1 base, and 15 bases separated the two germline ends. Germline V gene sequence: CDR1 SEHNR, CDR2 FQNEAQ (reference sequence). This CDR3 region has 16 residues. CDR3 loop: CASSFSRGQGQETQYF. The CDR3 DNA reads TGTGCCAGCAGCTTTTCCCGGGGCCAGGGCCAAGAGACCCAGTACTTC.

The V gene is TRBV7-6, the J gene TRBJ2-7; D uncertain. V was cut by 4 bases and J by 3 bases, with 13 bases left in between. Germline values: CDR1 SGHVS, CDR2 FNYEAQ. This CDR3 spans 14 amino acids. CDR3 in amino acids: CASSSGSRYYEQYF. The CDR3 bases are TGTGCCAGCAGCTCCGGGTCTCGATACTACGAGCAGTACTTC.

The V gene is TRBV7-9, the J gene TRBJ1-1; D remains ambiguous. The CDR3 runs to 16 residues. Trimming took off 5 bases at V and 0 bases at J, with 16 bases between the two ends. CDR1 is SEHNR and CDR2 is FQNEAQ in the germline V gene (reference sequence). In DNA form, the CDR3 reads TGTGCCAGCAGCCCCTGGGCGGAAAGCATGAACACTGAAGCTTTCTTT. Its translation: CASSPWAESMNTEAFF.

The chain carries TRBV15 and TRBJ2-1; D gene uncertain. Trimming removed 2 bases at V and 6 bases at J, with 8 bases between. The CDR3 is 13 amino acids. Germline V gives CDR1 LNHNV, CDR2 YYDKDF (reference sequence). This CDR3 is CATSRPSTNEQFF. For the CDR3, the DNA is TGTGCCACCAGCAGACCTTCGACCAATGAGCAGTTCTTC.

The chain uses TRBV9 and TRBJ2-3, with 11 nucleotides matching TRBD2. Trimming took 5 bases from V and 3 from J; bases not matched to a gene: 5. Germline lookup yields CDR1 SGDLS and CDR2 YYNGEE. CDR3 size: 15 residues. In nucleotides, the CDR3 is TGTGCCAGCAGGGCGGGACTAGCGGAAACAGATACGCAGTATTTT. Translation gives CASRAGLAETDTQYF.

The chain combines TRBV29-1 with TRBJ1-2; tentative D call: TRBD1 (5 bases). The V gene's germline CDR1 is SQVTM and CDR2 ANQGSEA. This CDR3 region has 13 residues. The DNA of the CDR3 is TGCCCCGGCCCCCCGGACACCCGCTATGGCTACACCTTC. Protein: CPGPPDTRYGYTF.

This chain links TRBV7-3 with TRBJ2-1; D is ambiguous. Germline V gene lookup returns CDR1 SGHTA and CDR2 FQGTGA. V lost 0 bases to trimming and J lost 7 bases, with 10 bases between them. The CDR3 has 14 amino acids. CDR3: CASSLTGSSNEQFF. The CDR3 DNA reads TGTGCCAGCAGCTTAACGGGCTCCTCGAATGAGCAGTTCTTC.